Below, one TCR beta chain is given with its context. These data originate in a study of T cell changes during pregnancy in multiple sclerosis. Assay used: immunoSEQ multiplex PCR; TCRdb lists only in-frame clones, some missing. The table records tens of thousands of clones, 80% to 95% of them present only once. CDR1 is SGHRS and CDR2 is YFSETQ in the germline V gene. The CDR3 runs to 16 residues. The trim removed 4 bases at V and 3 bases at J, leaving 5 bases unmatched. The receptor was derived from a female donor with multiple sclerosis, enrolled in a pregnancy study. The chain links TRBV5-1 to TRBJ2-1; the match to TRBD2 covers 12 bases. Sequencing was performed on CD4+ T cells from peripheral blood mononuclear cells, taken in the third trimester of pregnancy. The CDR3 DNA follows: TGCGCCAGCAGCATAGGACTAGCGGGGTTCTACAATGAGCAGTTCTTC. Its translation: CASSIGLAGFYNEQFF.